These 20 T cell receptor beta chains were all obtained from the same sample, sequenced in a study of cytomegalovirus exposure and HLA in healthy donors. PCR amplification relied on 60 Vbeta primers (plus 13 Jbeta primers). Libraries were prepared by immunoSEQ multiplex PCR; TCRdb keeps only in-frame clonotypes and omits some of them. The table lists 65,000 to 80,000 clones, 65% to 75% of them singletons. Sequencing was done on a sample of PBMCs. These receptor sequences come from a man between 40 and 49 years old in good health and CMV-seropositive.

The V gene is TRBV15, the J gene TRBJ2-6; D is possibly TRBD1 (6 bases). There are 19 residues in the CDR3. Germline V gene sequence: CDR1 LNHNV, CDR2 YYDKDF (reference sequence). V lost 5 bases, J lost 0 bases, and 20 bases lay in between. CDR3 protein: CATSPPRKGDPSGANVLTF. The CDR3 DNA sequence: TGTGCCACCAGCCCACCCAGAAAGGGGGATCCCTCTGGGGCCAACGTCCTGACTTTC.

The chain carries TRBV21-1 and TRBJ2-7; the table's TRBD2 call for D was not verified on the DNA. TRBV21-1 is a pseudogene segment. The CDR3 consists of 14 residues. The CDR3 loop is CASSKVAGVYEQYF. The CDR3 region has the DNA TGTGCCAGCAGCAAAGTGGCGGGGGTCTACGAGCAGTACTTC.

The rearrangement joins TRBV5-4 to TRBJ2-3; D ambiguous. Trimming stripped 5 bases from V and 6 bases from J, with 10 bases between. The CDR3 loop spans 12 amino acids. Germline V gene data show CDR1 as SGHNT and CDR2 as YYREEE (reference sequence). CDR3 in amino acids: CASRAYGDTQYF. In DNA form, the CDR3 reads TGTGCCAGCAGAGCCTACGGTGATACGCAGTATTTT.

CDR3 nucleotides: TGTGCCAGCAGCCCCGTCTATGCGGGGGAAGCTTTCTTT. Translation: CASSPVYAGEAFF. The rearrangement uses TRBV9 and TRBJ1-1; D gene ambiguous. V was pared by 4 bases and J by 8 bases, with 15 bases between. CDR1 is SGDLS and CDR2 is YYNGEE in the germline V gene. The CDR3 is made up of 13 amino acids.

V and J are TRBV6-5 and TRBJ1-1; D is possibly TRBD1 (5 bases). CDR1 and CDR2 from the germline V gene are MNHEY and SVGAGI. V was trimmed by 3 bases and J by 2 bases, leaving 10 bases between them. CDR3 size: 14 residues. The CDR3 DNA sequence: TGTGCCAGCAGTTATCGGACACACAACACTGAAGCTTTCTTT. Its translation is CASSYRTHNTEAFF.

The chain has TRBV2 and TRBJ2-7; TRBD1 aligns across 8 bases. Per germline, CDR1 SNHLY and CDR2 FYNNEI. J was trimmed by 0 bases and V by 7 bases; bases with no gene match: 5. There are 14 residues in the CDR3. Written as DNA, the CDR3 is TGTGCCAGCACCAGGGACAGGATCTCCTACGAGCAGTACTTC. It encodes CASTRDRISYEQYF.

The rearrangement links TRBV7-9 to TRBJ1-2; the D gene is possibly TRBD1 (5 bases). Trimming removed 6 bases at V and 6 bases at J, with 20 bases between. This CDR3 has 15 residues. Per germline, CDR1 SEHNR and CDR2 FQNEAQ (reference sequence). The CDR3 protein is CASRRGDRDGDGYTF. DNA for the CDR3: TGTGCCAGCAGGCGGGGGGACCGAGACGGAGATGGCTACACCTTC. Based on the CDR3 plus reference TRBV7-9 and TRBJ1-2, the full variable domain is DTGVSQNPRHKITKRGQNVTFRCDPISEHNRLYWYRQTLGQGPEFLTYFQNEAQLEKSRLLSDRFSAERPKGSFSTLEIQRTEQGDSAMYLCASRRGDRDGDGYTFGSGTRLTVV.

The chain employs TRBV2 and TRBJ2-2, with 10 bases lining up with TRBD2. The J segment lost 0 bases and the V segment lost 6 bases, leaving 1 base of the junction unmatched. The CDR3 extends over 15 amino acids. Looked up from germline, CDR1 is SNHLY and CDR2 is FYNNEI. DNA for the CDR3: TGTGCCAGCAGCGGACTAGCGGCGAACACCGGGGAGCTGTTTTTT. Amino acids: CASSGLAANTGELFF.

CDR3 amino acids: CASSAGQFPYEQYF. CDR3 coding DNA: TGCGCCAGCAGCGCAGGACAGTTTCCCTACGAGCAGTACTTC. This chain links TRBV5-1 with TRBJ2-7, with a weak D call TRBD1 (6 bases). Trimming took 4 bases from V and 2 from J, leaving 13 bases between them. Germline CDR1 and CDR2: SGHRS and YFSETQ. The CDR3 totals 14 residues. The variable domain in full, with the rest retrieved from reference TRBV5-1 and TRBJ2-7, is KAGVTQTPRYLIKTRGQQVTLSCSPISGHRSVSWYQQTPGQGLQFLFEYFSETQRNKGNFPGRFSGRQFSNSRSEMNVSTLELGDSALYLCASSAGQFPYEQYFGPGTRLTVT.

The rearrangement uses TRBV5-4 and TRBJ2-5; tentatively, D is TRBD2 (5 bases). The J call may be incorrect, as the DNA end agrees better with TRBJ2-7. The CDR3 contains 16 residues. The germline CDR1 and CDR2 sequences are SGHNT and YYREEE (reference sequence). The CDR3 region has the DNA TGTGCCAGCAGCTTCGATGCTAGCTCTTATGCCTACGAGCAGTACTTC. This gives the protein CASSFDASSYAYEQYF.

This clone has just a few counts. V usage is TRBV7-2 and J usage is TRBJ2-2; D is undetermined. Trimming removed 1 base from V and 8 bases from J, with 5 bases in between. The V gene's germline CDR1 is SGHTA and CDR2 FQGNSA. CDR3 length: 12 residues. CDR3 sequence reads: CASSLVSGELFF. DNA for the CDR3: TGTGCCAGCAGCTTAGTTTCGGGGGAGCTGTTTTTT.

The chain has TRBV6-5 and TRBJ1-2; tentative D call: TRBD1 (5 bases). V shed 7 bases and J shed 8 bases, with 17 bases lying between them. The germline V gene has CDR1 MNHEY and CDR2 SVGAGI. This CDR3 is built from 13 residues. As DNA, the CDR3 is TGTGCCAGCACCGACCGGGGGGTTTCGGGCTACACCTTC. This translates into CASTDRGVSGYTF.

This clone has just a few counts. The rearrangement joins TRBV6-1 to TRBJ1-1; D is possibly TRBD1 (6 bases). Trimming cost V 5 bases and J 0 bases, with 10 bases left between them. The length of the CDR3 is 14 residues. Germline CDR1 is MNHNS and CDR2 is SASEGT. CDR3 DNA sequence: TGTGCCAGCAGTCTGGACAGACTGAACACTGAAGCTTTCTTT. As protein: CASSLDRLNTEAFF.

The chain couples TRBV13 to TRBJ2-1; 13 bases align to TRBD2. V dropped 5 bases and J dropped 6; count of bases not matched to a gene: 7. CDR3 length equals 16 residues. CDR1 is PRHDT and CDR2 is FYEKMQ in the germline V gene (reference sequence). CDR3 in DNA: TGTGCCAGCAGCCAAGGACTAGCGGGAGACTTCAATGAGCAGTTCTTC. It yields the protein CASSQGLAGDFNEQFF. The variable domain in full, completed from reference TRBV13 and TRBJ2-1, reads AAGVIQSPRHLIKEKRETATLKCYPIPRHDTVYWYQQGPGQDPQFLISFYEKMQSDKGSIPDRFSAQQFSDYHSELNMSSLELGDSALYFCASSQGLAGDFNEQFFGPGTRLTVL.

V usage is TRBV4-2 and J usage is TRBJ2-5; D might be TRBD1 (7 bases). The J call may be in error: the DNA end matches TRBJ2-7 better. CDR3 size: 18 residues. CDR1 LGHNA and CDR2 YNFKEQ come from the germline V gene. Written as DNA, the CDR3 is TGTGCCAGCAGCCAATGGACTAACAGGGGAATTGTACCCTACGAGCAGTACTTC. As protein: CASSQWTNRGIVPYEQYF.

The CDR3 here is CASSLLGASGRTNEQFF. CDR3 nucleotide sequence: TGTGCCAGCAGTTTATTAGGGGCTAGCGGGAGGACGAATGAGCAGTTCTTC. This chain links TRBV27 with TRBJ2-1, with 11 bases aligning to TRBD2. V lost 1 base to trimming and J lost 7 bases; unmatched junction nucleotides: 9. Germline V CDR1 and CDR2: MNHEY, SMNVEV (reference sequence). The CDR3 spans 17 residues.

The gene calls are TRBV6-4 and TRBJ1-6; TRBD1 matches 10 bases. The CDR3 runs to 14 residues. Germline values: CDR1 MRHNA, CDR2 SNTAGT. The trim removed 5 bases at V and 10 bases at J, leaving 5 bases unmatched. CDR3 loop: CASSPGQGRSPLHF. Here the CDR3 DNA reads TGTGCCAGCAGTCCGGGACAGGGGAGGTCACCCCTCCACTTT.

The gene calls are TRBV23-1 and TRBJ1-1; 8 bases align to TRBD1. TRBV23-1 is an ORF, with its function uncertain. Trimming cost V 6 bases and J 5 bases; bases outside gene matches: 11. CDR3 length: 15 amino acids. The CDR3 DNA reads as TGCGCCAGCAGGCACCAAGGACAGGGTGGGACTGAAGCTTTCTTT. Translation gives CASRHQGQGGTEAFF.

This chain connects TRBV27 to TRBJ2-1; the D is unclear. CDR1 and CDR2 (germline): MNHEY, SMNVEV (reference sequence). V dropped 3 bases and J dropped 6 bases, with 9 bases sitting between them. This CDR3 comprises 13 residues. CDR3 DNA: TGTGCCAGCAGTTTGAGCCACCGCAATGAGCAGTTCTTC. Translated, it gives CASSLSHRNEQFF.

There are a few counts of this clone. The rearrangement uses TRBV4-2 and TRBJ1-2, with D unclear. Trimming cost V 0 bases and J 4 bases, with 21 bases left between them. The CDR3 runs to 18 residues. CDR1 LGHNA and CDR2 YNFKEQ come from the germline V gene. The CDR3 spells CASSQDYTDDQRPYGYTF. The CDR3 nucleotides are TGTGCCAGCAGCCAAGATTATACAGACGACCAGAGACCCTATGGCTACACCTTC.